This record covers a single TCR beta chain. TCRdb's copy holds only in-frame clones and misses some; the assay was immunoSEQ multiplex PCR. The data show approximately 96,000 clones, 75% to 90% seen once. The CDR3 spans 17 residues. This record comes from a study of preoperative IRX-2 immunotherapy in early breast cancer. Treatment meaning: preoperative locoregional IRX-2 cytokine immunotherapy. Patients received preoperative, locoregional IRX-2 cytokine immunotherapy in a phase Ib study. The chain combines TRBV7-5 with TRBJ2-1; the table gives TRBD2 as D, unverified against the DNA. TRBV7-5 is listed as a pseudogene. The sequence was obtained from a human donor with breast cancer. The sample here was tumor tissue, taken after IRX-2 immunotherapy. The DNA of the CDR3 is TGTGCCAGCAGCTTAAGTCCGCTAGCGGGAGGGCCGGATGAGCAGTTCTTC. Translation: CASSLSPLAGGPDEQFF.